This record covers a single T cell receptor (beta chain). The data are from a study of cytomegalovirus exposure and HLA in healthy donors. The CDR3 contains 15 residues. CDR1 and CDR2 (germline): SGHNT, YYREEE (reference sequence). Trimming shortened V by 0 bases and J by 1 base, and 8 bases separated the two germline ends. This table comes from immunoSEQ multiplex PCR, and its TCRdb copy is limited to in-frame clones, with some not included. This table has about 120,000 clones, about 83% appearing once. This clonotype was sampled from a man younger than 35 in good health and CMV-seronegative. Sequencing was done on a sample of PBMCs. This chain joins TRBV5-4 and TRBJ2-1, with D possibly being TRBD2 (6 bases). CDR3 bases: TGTGCCAGCAGCTTGGGACTAGGGTCCTACAATGAGCAGTTCTTC. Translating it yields CASSLGLGSYNEQFF.